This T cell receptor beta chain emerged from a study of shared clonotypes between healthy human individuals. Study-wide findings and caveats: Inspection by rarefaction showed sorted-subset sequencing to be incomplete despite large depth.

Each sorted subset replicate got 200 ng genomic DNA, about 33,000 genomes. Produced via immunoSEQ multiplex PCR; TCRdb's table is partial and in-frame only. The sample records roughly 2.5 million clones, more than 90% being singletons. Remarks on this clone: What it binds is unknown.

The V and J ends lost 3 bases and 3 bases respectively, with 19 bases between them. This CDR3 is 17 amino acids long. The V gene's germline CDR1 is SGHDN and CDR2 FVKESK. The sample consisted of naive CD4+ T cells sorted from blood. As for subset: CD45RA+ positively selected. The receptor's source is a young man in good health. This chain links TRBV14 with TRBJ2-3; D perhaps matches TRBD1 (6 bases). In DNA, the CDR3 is TGTGCCAGCAGCCACCTACAGGGCCTTTATAGGACAGATACGCAGTATTTT. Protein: CASSHLQGLYRTDTQYF.